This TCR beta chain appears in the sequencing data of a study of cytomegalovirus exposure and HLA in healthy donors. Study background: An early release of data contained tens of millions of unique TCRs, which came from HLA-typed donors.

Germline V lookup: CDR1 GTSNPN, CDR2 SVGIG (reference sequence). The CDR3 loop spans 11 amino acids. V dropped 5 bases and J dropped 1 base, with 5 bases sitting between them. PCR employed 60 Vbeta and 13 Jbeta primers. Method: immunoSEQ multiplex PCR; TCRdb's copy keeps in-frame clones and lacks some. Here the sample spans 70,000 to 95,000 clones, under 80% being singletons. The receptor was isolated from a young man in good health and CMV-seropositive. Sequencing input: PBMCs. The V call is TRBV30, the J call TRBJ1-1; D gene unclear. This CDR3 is CAWVRNTEAFF. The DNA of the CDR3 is TGTGCCTGGGTGAGGAACACTGAAGCTTTCTTT.